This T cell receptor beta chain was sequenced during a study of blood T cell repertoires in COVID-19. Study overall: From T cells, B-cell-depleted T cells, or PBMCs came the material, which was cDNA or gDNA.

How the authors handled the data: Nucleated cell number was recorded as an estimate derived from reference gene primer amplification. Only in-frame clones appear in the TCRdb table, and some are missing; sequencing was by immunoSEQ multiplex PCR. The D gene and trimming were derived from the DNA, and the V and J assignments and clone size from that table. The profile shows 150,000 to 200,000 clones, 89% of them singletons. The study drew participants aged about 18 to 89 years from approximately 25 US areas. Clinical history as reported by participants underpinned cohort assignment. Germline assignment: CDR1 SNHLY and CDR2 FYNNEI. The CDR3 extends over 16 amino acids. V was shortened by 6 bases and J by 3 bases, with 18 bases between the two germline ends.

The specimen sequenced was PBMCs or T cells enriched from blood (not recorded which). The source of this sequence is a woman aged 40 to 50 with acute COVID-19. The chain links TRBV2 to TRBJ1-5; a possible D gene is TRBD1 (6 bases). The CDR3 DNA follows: TGTGCCAGCAGCCTTCGAGAACGACAGGTCAATCAGCCCCAGCATTTT. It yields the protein CASSLRERQVNQPQHF.